This TCR beta chain is from a study of shared clonotypes between healthy human individuals. About the study: Participating donors consisted of a couple of women and three men aged 18 to 49.

This clone was recorded once. Data came from immunoSEQ multiplex PCR; TCRdb stores just in-frame clones and leaves some out. The sample lists 2 million to 2.5 million clones; about nine tenths were seen once. This CDR3 is built from 15 residues. Germline CDR1 and CDR2: SGHRS and YFSETQ. V was shortened by 0 bases and J by 6 bases, with 16 bases between the two germline ends. The origin of this receptor is a man between 18 and 29 years old in good health. Some clones in this sample may be carry-over from other donors' samples. The V and J genes are TRBV5-1 and TRBJ2-7; D might be TRBD1 (5 bases). The specimen sequenced was naive CD4+ T cells from PBMCs. Subset noted: CD45RA+ positively selected. The CDR3 DNA follows: TGCGCCAGCAGCTTGGCCACCAGGGCTCGAGGCGAGCAGTACTTC. Protein: CASSLATRARGEQYF.